This record concerns one TCR beta chain sequence. The entry originates in a study of T cell changes during pregnancy in multiple sclerosis. This CDR3 has 14 residues. Germline trimming cut 3 bases from V and 2 bases from J; bases unmatched to any gene: 3. CDR1 SGHVS and CDR2 FNYEAQ come from the germline V gene. Clones were sequenced by immunoSEQ multiplex PCR, and TCRdb holds only the in-frame ones, with some missing. The sample lists about 49,000 clones, 85% to 95% occurring once. The chain joins TRBV7-6 to TRBJ2-7; 8 positions match TRBD1. The TCR originated in a female donor with multiple sclerosis, enrolled in a pregnancy study. The specimen was peripheral blood, collected after pregnancy. The CDR3 spells CASSFGQGTYEQYF. DNA for the CDR3: TGTGCCAGCAGCTTTGGACAGGGAACCTACGAGCAGTACTTC. Together with reference TRBV7-6 and TRBJ2-7, the CDR3 gives the full variable domain: GAGVSQSPRYKVTKRGQDVALRCDPISGHVSLYWYRQALGQGPEFLTYFNYEAQQDKSGLPNDRFSAERPEGSISTLTIQRTEQRDSAMYRCASSFGQGTYEQYFGPGTRLTVT.